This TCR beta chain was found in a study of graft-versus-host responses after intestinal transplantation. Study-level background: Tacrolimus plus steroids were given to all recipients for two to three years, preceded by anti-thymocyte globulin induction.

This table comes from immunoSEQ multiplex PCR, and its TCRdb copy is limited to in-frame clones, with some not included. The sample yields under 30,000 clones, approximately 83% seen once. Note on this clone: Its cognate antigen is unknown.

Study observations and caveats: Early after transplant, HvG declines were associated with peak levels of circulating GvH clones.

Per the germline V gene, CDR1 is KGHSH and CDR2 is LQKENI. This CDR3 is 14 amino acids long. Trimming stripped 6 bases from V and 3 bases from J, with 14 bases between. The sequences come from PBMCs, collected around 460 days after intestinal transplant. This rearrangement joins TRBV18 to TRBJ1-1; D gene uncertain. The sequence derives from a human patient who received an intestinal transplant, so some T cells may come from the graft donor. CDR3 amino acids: CASSRSGLDTEAFF. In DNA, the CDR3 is TGTGCCAGCTCCCGCTCAGGCTTGGACACTGAAGCTTTCTTT.